What follows is one T cell receptor (beta chain) and its context. Its matching antigen is unknown. Unmatched junction bases numbered 3, after V lost 1 base and J lost 1 base. Germline loops: CDR1 KGHSH, CDR2 LQKENI. This CDR3 comprises 17 residues. This specimen belongs to a study of STAT5B mutations in CD4+ large granular lymphocyte leukemia. Methods used by the authors: Lowest detectable productive clonotype frequency was 2.59 x 10-5. The repertoire was sequenced with immunoSEQ multiplex PCR; TCRdb's copy has only in-frame clones and lacks some. That table is the source of V, J and clone size, and D and trimming were worked out from the DNA. The repertoire has tens of thousands of clones, 70% to 85% of them found once; the top ten carry around 0.37%. Notes on the study in general: Without putative leukemic clones, patient CD4-sorted repertoires remained more clonal than healthy CD4+ repertoires. Compared with healthy controls (2/35), patient top clones favored TRBV06 (8/27).

Sequenced input: CD4+ T cells from blood buffy coats. The TCR sequence derives from a human donor in good health. The chain couples TRBV18 to TRBJ1-3, with 11 nucleotides matching TRBD1. CDR3 bases: TGTGCCAGCTCACCACAAGGACAGGGGGCTTCTGGAAACACCATATATTTT. This codes for CASSPQGQGASGNTIYF.